The next 31 T cell receptor beta chains were all read from a single sample in a study of shared clonotypes between healthy human individuals. Measured with immunoSEQ multiplex PCR; TCRdb has only the in-frame clones, and not every one. There are 2 million to 2.5 million clones in the sample; approximately 94% occur only once, and around 0.13% lies in the top ten. Sequencing was done on a sample of naive CD4+ T cells sorted from blood. Subset denoted: CD45RA+ positively selected. These receptors originate from a man aged 18-30 years in good health.

The sample holds one count of this clone. The rearrangement links TRBV7-9 to TRBJ2-3, with 7 bases identical to TRBD2. The CDR3 spans 14 residues. Germline values: CDR1 SEHNR, CDR2 FQNEAQ (reference sequence). J lost 4 bases, V lost 5 bases, and 6 bases had no gene match. The CDR3 here is CASSPPGGADTQYF. The CDR3 DNA reads as TGTGCCAGCAGCCCCCCGGGAGGAGCAGATACGCAGTATTTT.

This chain links TRBV9 with TRBJ2-2; D is unclear. CDR1 and CDR2 (germline): SGDLS, YYNGEE. CDR3 length equals 15 residues. Trimming took off 4 bases at V and 1 base at J, with 11 bases between the two ends. The CDR3 DNA sequence: TGTGCCAGCAGCCTCTCGGACCGGAACACCGGGGAGCTGTTTTTT. Protein product: CASSLSDRNTGELFF. Variable domain in full (rest from reference TRBV9 and TRBJ2-2): DSGVTQTPKHLITATGQRVTLRCSPRSGDLSVYWYQQSLDQGLQFLIQYYNGEERAKGNILERFSAQQFPDLHSELNLSSLELGDSALYFCASSLSDRNTGELFFGEGSRLTVL.

The chain recombines TRBV29-1 with TRBJ2-3; possibly TRBD2 for D (5 bases). The germline V and J ends were trimmed by 0 bases and 3 bases, with 10 bases remaining between them. Germline lookup yields CDR1 SQVTM and CDR2 ANQGSEA. The CDR3 length is 14 residues. The CDR3 loop reads CSVEEGVRTDTQYF. The CDR3 DNA sequence: TGCAGCGTTGAAGAGGGAGTAAGGACAGATACGCAGTATTTT.

This rearrangement joins TRBV30 to TRBJ2-2; no firm D call. Germline lookup yields CDR1 GTSNPN and CDR2 SVGIG (reference sequence). V gave up 3 bases and J gave up 7 bases, with 21 bases separating them. The CDR3 runs to 16 residues. DNA for the CDR3: TGTGCCTGGAGCTCCCCAAATTCCCTGCTTAACGGGGAGCTGTTTTTT. Protein: CAWSSPNSLLNGELFF.

This clone has just one count. The chain recombines TRBV30 with TRBJ2-1; D gene ambiguous. The V gene lost 2 bases and the J gene lost 2 bases, with 13 bases spanning the gap. Germline CDR1 reads GTSNPN; CDR2 reads SVGIG (reference sequence). CDR3 length equals 15 residues. The CDR3 is CAWSPNALPYNEQFF. The CDR3 DNA is TGTGCCTGGAGTCCGAACGCCCTTCCCTACAATGAGCAGTTCTTC. The variable domain in full, with the rest retrieved from reference TRBV30 and TRBJ2-1, is SQTIHQWPATLVQPVGSPLSLECTVEGTSNPNLYWYRQAAGRGLQLLFYSVGIGQISSEVPQNLSASRPQDRQFILSSKKLLLSDSGFYLCAWSPNALPYNEQFFGPGTRLTVL.

The chain has TRBV6-1 and TRBJ1-2; no clear D. The CDR3 has 17 residues. V lost 2 bases and J lost 0, with 16 bases in between. Germline CDR1 and CDR2: MNHNS and SASEGT. The CDR3 nucleotides read TGTGCCAGCAGTGAAACTAAAGGCCAATCGACTAACTATGGCTACACCTTC. The encoded protein is CASSETKGQSTNYGYTF.

This clone was detected once. The chain couples TRBV19 to TRBJ2-7; TRBD1 is a possible D gene (6 bases). With 5 bases removed from V and 0 bases from J, the gap between germline ends came to 11 bases. Germline assignment: CDR1 LNHDA and CDR2 SQIVND (reference sequence). The CDR3 spans 14 residues. The CDR3 loop reads CASSPRDTSYEQYF. The CDR3 coding sequence is TGTGCCAGTAGTCCCCGGGACACCTCCTACGAGCAGTACTTC. The full variable domain, its missing parts supplied by reference TRBV19 and TRBJ2-7, is DGGITQSPKYLFRKEGQNVTLSCEQNLNHDAMYWYRQDPGQGLRLIYYSQIVNDFQKGDIAEGYSVSREKKESFPLTVTSAQKNPTAFYLCASSPRDTSYEQYFGPGTRLTVT.

The rearrangement links TRBV7-8 to TRBJ2-7, with 7 bases identical to TRBD1. CDR1 and CDR2 (germline): SGHVS, FQNEAQ. The CDR3 covers 13 residues. V lost 6 bases, J lost 5 bases, and 7 bases stayed unmatched. The CDR3 spells CASRKGQADEQYF. CDR3 coding DNA: TGTGCCAGCAGGAAAGGACAGGCGGACGAGCAGTACTTC.

V is TRBV6-1 and J is TRBJ1-1; D is unclear. The CDR3 is 13 amino acids. V gave up 11 bases and J gave up 0 bases, with 13 bases separating them. The germline CDR1 and CDR2 sequences are MNHNS and SASEGT. The CDR3 DNA is TGTGCCTCCCGAAGATGGGTGAACACTGAAGCTTTCTTT. This encodes CASRRWVNTEAFF.

The rearrangement links TRBV7-9 to TRBJ1-1, with D uncertain. Germline lookup yields CDR1 SEHNR and CDR2 FQNEAQ (reference sequence). V lost 2 bases, J lost 1 base, and 11 bases lay in between. This CDR3 has 15 residues. CDR3: CASSLMGPENTEAFF. CDR3 nucleotides: TGTGCCAGCAGCTTAATGGGTCCAGAGAACACTGAAGCTTTCTTT. Full variable domain (outside the CDR3, taken from reference TRBV7-9 and TRBJ1-1): DTGVSQNPRHKITKRGQNVTFRCDPISEHNRLYWYRQTLGQGPEFLTYFQNEAQLEKSRLLSDRFSAERPKGSFSTLEIQRTEQGDSAMYLCASSLMGPENTEAFFGQGTRLTVV.

The rearrangement joins TRBV10-3 to TRBJ2-3, with a possible D match to TRBD1 (6 bases). V was cut by 3 bases and J by 6 bases, with 16 bases left in between. The germline gives CDR1 ENHRY, CDR2 SYGVKD. The CDR3 covers 15 residues. CDR3 nucleotides: TGTGCCATCAGTGATAGGGACAACCAAGTCGATACGCAGTATTTT. This encodes CAISDRDNQVDTQYF.

The chain employs TRBV6-1 and TRBJ1-4; 10 bases align to TRBD1. Germline values: CDR1 MNHNS, CDR2 SASEGT. The CDR3 consists of 15 residues. V was pared by 2 bases and J by 8 bases, with 5 bases of the junction left unmatched. This CDR3 reads CASSERQGAREKLFF. The CDR3, as DNA: TGTGCCAGCAGTGAAAGACAGGGGGCGCGCGAAAAACTGTTTTTT.

The CDR3 here is CASSLAGSDTQYF. DNA of the CDR3: TGTGCCAGCAGCTTAGCCGGATCGGATACGCAGTATTTT. The V and J genes are TRBV7-8 and TRBJ2-3; D unresolved. CDR3 length equals 13 residues. V lost 0 bases, J lost 6 bases, and 7 bases lay in between. The germline V gene has CDR1 SGHVS and CDR2 FQNEAQ.

The V gene is TRBV14, the J gene TRBJ1-2; D gene unclear. The CDR3 consists of 18 residues. Germline V gene sequence: CDR1 SGHDN, CDR2 FVKESK. Between the trimmed V and J ends, which lost 5 bases and 7 bases, there was a span of 29 bases. The CDR3 region has the DNA TGTGCCAGCAGCTCCCCAACCGGGGATACGAACCAATGGGGTGGCTACACCTTC. Its protein product is CASSSPTGDTNQWGGYTF.

The chain couples TRBV5-1 to TRBJ2-1; maybe TRBD2 (7 bases). Trimming removed 7 bases from V and 6 bases from J, with 23 bases in between. This CDR3 has 16 amino acids. Germline V gene lookup returns CDR1 SGHRS and CDR2 YFSETQ. The CDR3 coding sequence is TGCGCCAGCGGATTGGCGGCGGGGGCAAATTCCAATGAGCAGTTCTTC. Amino acids: CASGLAAGANSNEQFF.

The genes are TRBV10-2 and TRBJ2-1; 11 nucleotides align to TRBD2. With 6 bases clipped from V and 5 bases from J, the junction kept 9 bases outside the gene matches. CDR1 is WSHSY and CDR2 is SAAADI in the germline V gene. The CDR3 extends over 16 amino acids. The CDR3 reads CASRGFSGRAHNEQFF. The CDR3 nucleotides are TGCGCCAGCAGAGGATTTAGCGGGAGGGCCCACAATGAGCAGTTCTTC.

CDR3: CASSSLTGEITYNEQFF. As DNA, the CDR3 is TGTGCCAGTAGCTCCCTCACAGGGGAAATCACCTACAATGAGCAGTTCTTC. The chain is built from TRBV19 and TRBJ2-1, with 7 positions matching TRBD1. V was pared by 6 bases and J by 2 bases, with 13 bases of the junction left unmatched. The CDR3 consists of 17 residues. Per the germline V gene, CDR1 is LNHDA and CDR2 is SQIVND (reference sequence).

The chain combines TRBV28 with TRBJ1-3, with D uncertain. The CDR3 length is 12 residues. CDR1 and CDR2 (germline): MDHEN, SYDVKM. V was shortened by 7 bases and J by 3 bases, with 7 bases between the two germline ends. The CDR3 loop reads CASMGIGNTIYF. The CDR3 region has the DNA TGTGCCAGCATGGGGATTGGAAACACCATATATTTT.

This chain links TRBV7-2 with TRBJ2-3, with D tentatively TRBD1 (5 bases). The germline V gene encodes CDR1 SGHTA and CDR2 FQGNSA. The CDR3 runs to 13 residues. V was pared by 8 bases and J by 3 bases, with 12 bases between. The DNA of the CDR3 is TGTGCCAGCCGAAGTCAGGGTACAGATACGCAGTATTTT. This codes for CASRSQGTDTQYF. The full variable domain, rest sourced from reference TRBV7-2 and TRBJ2-3, is GAGVSQSPSNKVTEKGKDVELRCDPISGHTALYWYRQSLGQGLEFLIYFQGNSAPDKSGLPSDRFSAERTGGSVSTLTIQRTQQEDSAVYLCASRSQGTDTQYFGPGTRLTVL.

Here the CDR3 reads CASSLAGAGGTQYF. The CDR3 bases are TGCGCCAGCAGCTTGGCCGGGGCTGGCGGGACCCAGTACTTC. This chain uses TRBV5-1 with TRBJ2-5; perhaps D is TRBD1 or TRBD2 (5 bases each). V shed 0 bases and J shed 7 bases, with 13 bases lying between them. The CDR3 extends over 14 amino acids. Germline V CDR1 and CDR2: SGHRS, YFSETQ.

The rearrangement links TRBV9 to TRBJ1-3; TRBD1 is a possible D gene (5 bases). The germline V gene encodes CDR1 SGDLS and CDR2 YYNGEE. The CDR3 is 14 residues long. V was shortened by 4 bases and J by 0 bases, with 8 bases between the two germline ends. CDR3 in DNA: TGTGCCAGCAGCCCCCAGGGCTCTGGAAACACCATATATTTT. Encoded protein: CASSPQGSGNTIYF.

The chain employs TRBV7-6 and TRBJ2-1; 11 nucleotides align to TRBD2. The J segment lost 10 bases and the V segment lost 1 base, leaving 9 bases of the junction unmatched. Germline V gene sequence: CDR1 SGHVS, CDR2 FNYEAQ. This CDR3 region has 16 residues. The CDR3 here is CASSLGLAGGQVEQFF. The CDR3 DNA reads as TGTGCCAGCAGCTTAGGGCTAGCGGGAGGACAGGTAGAGCAGTTCTTC.

V gene TRBV21-1 combines with J gene TRBJ1-2; the table gives TRBD1 as D, unverified against the DNA. TRBV21-1 is a pseudogene segment. The CDR3 has 15 amino acids. CDR3 bases: TGTGCCAGCAGCTCACAGCCAGGGGGCGTCGATGGCTACACCTTC. It encodes CASSSQPGGVDGYTF.

Worth noting for this clone: The junction and the germline gene differ at one end; a read error may be behind it. The chain links TRBV7-9 to TRBJ2-7; D could derive from TRBD1 or TRBD2 (6 bases each). CDR1 SEHNR and CDR2 FQNEAQ come from the germline V gene (reference sequence). This CDR3 spans 15 amino acids. The CDR3 loop reads CASTLGGRESYEQYF. CDR3 DNA sequence: TGTGCCAGCACCTTAGGGGGGCGAGAGTCCTACGAGCAGTACTTC.

The J gene is TRBJ1-2, the V gene TRBV6-5; D gene unclear. The CDR3 runs to 13 residues. The germline V and J ends were trimmed by 5 bases and 8 bases, with 15 bases remaining between them. The germline CDR1 and CDR2 sequences are MNHEY and SVGAGI. Written as DNA, the CDR3 is TGTGCCAGCAGTCCTCTCACGCACATCGGCTACACCTTC. Amino acid sequence: CASSPLTHIGYTF.

The V call is TRBV28, the J call TRBJ1-2; possible D gene TRBD1, 5 bases. The V gene lost 8 bases and the J gene lost 2 bases, with 12 bases spanning the gap. Germline CDR1 reads MDHEN; CDR2 reads SYDVKM. The CDR3 is 13 residues long. Written as DNA, the CDR3 is TGTGCCAGCCGCGGGGGACCCAACTATGGCTACACCTTC. Translated, it gives CASRGGPNYGYTF.

This chain connects TRBV12-5 to TRBJ1-2, with D possibly matching TRBD1 (6 bases). The CDR3 has 16 amino acids. Per the germline V gene, CDR1 is LGHNT and CDR2 is FRNRAP. The ends were cut back, 4 bases at V and 8 bases at J, with 23 bases in the middle. The CDR3 DNA sequence: TGTGCTAGTGGTTCCCCCAGGGGAAAGCCGAAAGGAGGCTACACCTTC. Translated: CASGSPRGKPKGGYTF.

This rearrangement joins TRBV2 to TRBJ1-6; the match to TRBD1 covers 8 bases. The CDR3 contains 13 residues. Germline CDR1 reads SNHLY; CDR2 reads FYNNEI. The V and J ends lost 8 bases and 9 bases, in that order; junction bases with no gene match: 6. CDR3 sequence reads: CASLGTGRSPLHF. In DNA, the CDR3 is TGTGCCAGCCTTGGGACAGGCCGTTCACCCCTCCACTTT.

This chain's CDR3 is CASSPLDWGSGNTIYF. For the CDR3, the DNA is TGTGCCAGCAGCCCCCTTGATTGGGGTTCCGGAAACACCATATATTTT. The J gene is TRBJ1-3, the V gene TRBV14, with D unresolved. Germline loops: CDR1 SGHDN, CDR2 FVKESK. The CDR3 has 16 amino acids. Between the trimmed V and J ends, which lost 4 bases and 4 bases, there was a span of 17 bases.

CDR3 protein: CASSGVGGVGDIQYF. The CDR3 DNA reads as TGTGCCAGCAGCGGGGTCGGAGGGGTAGGAGACATTCAGTACTTC. This rearrangement joins TRBV5-6 to TRBJ2-4; D is perhaps TRBD2 (6 bases). The ends were cut back, 4 bases at V and 8 bases at J, with 19 bases in the middle. CDR3 length equals 15 residues. CDR1 is SGHDT, CDR2 YYEEEE, per germline.

This sequence joins TRBV5-1 and TRBJ2-5; D might be TRBD2 (6 bases). Trimming cost V 5 bases and J 3 bases, with 17 bases left between them. Per the germline V gene, CDR1 is SGHRS and CDR2 is YFSETQ. This CDR3 spans 15 amino acids. The CDR3 nucleotides read TGCGCCAGCAGAGAACGTAGCGGAGGAGAAGAGACCCAGTACTTC. It translates to CASRERSGGEETQYF.